The next 3 T cell receptor beta chains were all read from a single sample in a study of beta chain features in type 1 diabetes. What was sequenced were expressed TCRB transcripts, since all of the isolated RNA had been reverse transcribed. Assay: immunoSEQ multiplex PCR; the TCRdb copy retains only in-frame clones and omits some. The data show under 300,000 clones, roughly 24% seen once. Study-level points and caveats: Type 1 diabetes patients had moderately but significantly shorter TCRB CDR3s in all four CD4+ subsets.

Their recognized antigens are unknown. Sequencing used naive CD4+ T cells from blood. These receptors came from a woman aged 30 to 39 with type 1 diabetes.

This clone was recorded a few times. This rearrangement joins TRBV5-4 to TRBJ2-7, with no clear D. Germline V gives CDR1 SGHNT, CDR2 YYREEE (reference sequence). V lost 4 bases and J 6 bases, leaving 20 bases between the germline ends. This CDR3 contains 15 residues. The CDR3 here is CASSLVSTLGPEQYF. The DNA for the CDR3 is TGTGCCAGCAGCCTCGTTTCGACTCTCGGTCCCGAGCAGTACTTC.

A single count supports this clone. In nucleotides, the CDR3 is TGTGCCAGCAGCGCCCCGGGAGGGGCCAACGTCCTGACTTTC. Encoded protein: CASSAPGGANVLTF. The V gene is TRBV7-3, the J gene TRBJ2-6, with D perhaps TRBD2 (5 bases). The length of the CDR3 is 14 residues. V lost 5 bases and J lost 4, with 9 bases in between. Germline lookup yields CDR1 SGHTA and CDR2 FQGTGA. Full variable domain (rest looked up from reference TRBV7-3 and TRBJ2-6): GAGVSQTPSNKVTEKGKYVELRCDPISGHTALYWYRQSLGQGPEFLIYFQGTGAADDSGLPNDRFFAVRPEGSVSTLKIQRTERGDSAVYLCASSAPGGANVLTFGAGSRLTVL.

The count of this clone is one. This chain links TRBV5-1 with TRBJ2-5; D unresolved. The length of the CDR3 is 11 residues. V shed 8 bases and J shed 2 bases, with 7 bases lying between them. Germline V gene data show CDR1 as SGHRS and CDR2 as YFSETQ. The CDR3 spells CASGPQETQYF. CDR3 DNA sequence: TGCGCCAGTGGGCCGCAAGAGACCCAGTACTTC.